Shown below are 8 T cell receptor beta chains from a single sample sequenced in a study of the immune and genomic landscape of osteosarcoma. The post-treatment osteosarcoma tumors were primary, local recurrence or metastasis specimens from poor-prognosis patients. Measured with immunoSEQ multiplex PCR; TCRdb has only the in-frame clones, and not every one. The sample holds approximately 6,200 clones, roughly two thirds seen once. The specimen sequenced was osteosarcoma tumor tissue from the lung. These receptors all stem from a human donor with osteosarcoma.

This clone has just one count. This chain links TRBV25-1 with TRBJ2-5, with D hard to call. The CDR3 consists of 11 residues. In germline, CDR1 is MGHDK, CDR2 SYGVNS. The germline V and J ends were trimmed by 3 bases and 6 bases, with 5 bases remaining between them. The CDR3 DNA sequence: TGTGCCAGCAGTGAGGTAAAGACCCAGTACTTC. It is translated as CASSEVKTQYF.

The chain links TRBV4-2 to TRBJ1-2, with D unresolved. The CDR3 is 15 amino acids. V gave up 1 base and J gave up 6 bases, with 15 bases separating them. Germline V gives CDR1 LGHNA, CDR2 YNFKEQ. CDR3 loop: CASSQGSSPANGYTF. The CDR3 DNA reads as TGTGCCAGCAGCCAAGGGTCGAGTCCCGCGAATGGCTACACCTTC.

This clone has a handful of counts. The chain uses TRBV5-1 and TRBJ2-5, with TRBD2 matching 10 bases. The CDR3 sequence is 16 residues long. Losses at the gene ends were 4 bases for V and 1 base for J; bases not matched to a gene: 7. CDR1 and CDR2 (germline): SGHRS, YFSETQ. The CDR3, as DNA: TGCGCCAGCAGCCCTGGACTAGCGGACGTCCAAGAGACCCAGTACTTC. This gives the protein CASSPGLADVQETQYF.

In this sample, this clone turned up a few times. The chain recombines TRBV11-2 with TRBJ2-1; 10 bases line up with TRBD2. The trim removed 4 bases at V and 5 bases at J, leaving 5 bases unmatched. From germline, CDR1 is SGHAT and CDR2 FQNNGV. This CDR3 is built from 15 residues. The CDR3 loop is CASSSGTSAHNEQFF. The CDR3 nucleotides read TGTGCCAGCAGCTCTGGGACTAGCGCACACAATGAGCAGTTCTTC.

This clone was picked up a small number of times. The chain joins TRBV6-1 to TRBJ2-7, with D unclear. The CDR3 has 12 residues. V dropped 10 bases and J dropped 0 bases, with 10 bases sitting between them. From germline, CDR1 is MNHNS and CDR2 SASEGT. CDR3 nucleotides: TGTGCCATGAGCTCCCTCTCCTACGAGCAGTACTTC. It specifies CAMSSLSYEQYF.

This clone was seen more than once but under ten times. This sequence joins TRBV6-5 and TRBJ1-2; D not resolved. This CDR3 comprises 13 residues. The V gene lost 6 bases and the J gene lost 3 bases, with 11 bases spanning the gap. Looked up from germline, CDR1 is MNHEY and CDR2 is SVGAGI. CDR3 loop: CASRGHLHYGYTF. CDR3 coding DNA: TGTGCCAGCAGAGGGCACCTCCACTATGGCTACACCTTC.

The chain recombines TRBV27 with TRBJ2-2, with 7 bases that match TRBD2. Trimming removed 2 bases from V and 4 bases from J; junction bases left unmatched: 13. The CDR3 loop spans 18 amino acids. Looked up from germline, CDR1 is MNHEY and CDR2 is SMNVEV (reference sequence). CDR3 amino acids: CASSLKSSGWGGTGELFF. The CDR3 region has the DNA TGTGCCAGCAGTTTAAAGTCTAGCGGTTGGGGTGGCACCGGGGAGCTGTTTTTT.

The chain recombines TRBV28 with TRBJ1-4; D call uncertain. This CDR3 is 14 amino acids long. The V end was cut by 5 bases, the J end by 4 bases, with 11 bases between. Germline CDR1 and CDR2: MDHEN and SYDVKM. Here the CDR3 reads CASSSASVNEKLFF. CDR3 coding DNA: TGTGCCAGCAGTAGCGCAAGCGTTAATGAAAAACTGTTTTTT.